The rows below give T cell receptor beta chains drawn from one sample of a study of T cell changes during pregnancy in multiple sclerosis. The data were produced by immunoSEQ multiplex PCR, yet TCRdb's version contains in-frame clones alone and is incomplete. Among 70,000 to 75,000 clones listed, around nine tenths were seen once. The starting material was peripheral blood, obtained in the second trimester of pregnancy. These TCRs come from a female donor with multiple sclerosis, enrolled in a pregnancy study. Each CDR3 is given with its conserved first and last residue. D genes are given only for firm matches. Clone size is stated in some rows and not others, as once, few, many or a class when expanded.

j_call | cdr3_length | clone_size | v_call | d_call | cdr3_aa | cdr3_nt
TRBJ2-2 | 17 | NA | TRBV5-8 | TRBD2 | CASRTRPGLARTGELFF | TGTGCCAGCAGAACACGACCCGGACTAGCGCGGACCGGGGAGCTGTTTTTT
TRBJ1-2 | 18 | NA | TRBV10-3 | NA | CAISEPLKGGAIRYGYTF | TGTGCCATCAGTGAGCCCCTTAAAGGGGGGGCAATCCGCTATGGCTACACCTTC
TRBJ1-1 | 15 | NA | TRBV19 | TRBD1 | CASRASGQKNTEAFF | TGTGCCAGTAGGGCCTCGGGACAGAAAAACACTGAAGCTTTCTTT
TRBJ1-2 | 12 | NA | TRBV19 | NA | CASSLGDYGYTF | TGTGCCAGTAGTCTGGGAGACTATGGCTACACCTTC
TRBJ2-3 | 16 | NA | TRBV7-2 | TRBD2 | CASSHQSGGATDTQYF | TGTGCCAGCAGCCACCAAAGCGGGGGGGCAACAGATACGCAGTATTTT
TRBJ2-1 | 13 | NA | TRBV5-1 | TRBD1 | CASSPGQVAEQFF | TGCGCCAGCAGCCCGGGACAGGTGGCTGAGCAGTTCTTC
TRBJ1-1 | 13 | NA | TRBV14 | NA | CASSQNTNTEAFF | TGTGCCAGCAGCCAAAACACAAACACTGAAGCTTTCTTT
TRBJ2-5 | 15 | NA | TRBV15 | NA | CATSRDYGAHETQYF | TGTGCCACCAGCAGAGATTATGGGGCTCACGAGACCCAGTACTTC
TRBJ2-1 | 18 | NA | TRBV7-9 | TRBD2 | CASSYGLAGGSSYNEQFF | TGTGCCAGCAGCTACGGACTAGCGGGGGGTAGCTCCTACAATGAGCAGTTCTTC
TRBJ1-5 | 16 | NA | TRBV6-6 | NA | CASSGVDIGSNQPQHF | TGTGCCAGCAGTGGCGTGGACATAGGAAGCAATCAGCCCCAGCATTTT
TRBJ1-6 | 15 | NA | TRBV7-9 | NA | CASSPGLSGNSPLHF | TGTGCCAGCAGCCCCGGGTTGAGTGGTAATTCACCCCTCCACTTT
TRBJ2-7 | 15 | NA | TRBV5-4 | TRBD1 | CASSIGTGGTYEQYF | TGTGCCAGCAGCATCGGGACAGGGGGGACCTACGAGCAGTACTTC
TRBJ1-1 | 12 | NA | TRBV28 | NA | CASSHARGEAFF | TGTGCCAGCAGCCACGCGAGAGGTGAAGCTTTCTTT
TRBJ2-7 | 13 | once | TRBV11-2 | NA | CASSLGLIYEQYF | TGTGCCAGCAGCTTGGGACTGATCTACGAGCAGTACTTC
TRBJ2-1 | 15 | NA | TRBV19 | TRBD2 | CASISSGSFYNEQFF | TGTGCCAGTATCTCTAGCGGGAGTTTCTACAATGAGCAGTTCTTC
TRBJ2-7 | 13 | NA | TRBV6-6 | NA | CASSSTGSYEQYF | TGTGCCAGCAGCTCCACAGGGTCCTACGAGCAGTACTTC
TRBJ1-1 | 15 | NA | TRBV6-1 | NA | CASSDQYTGRGEAFF | TGTGCCAGCAGTGATCAGTACACAGGGAGGGGTGAAGCTTTCTTT
TRBJ2-7 | 16 | NA | TRBV6-1 | TRBD2 | CASSATSGRHAYEQYF | TGTGCCAGCAGTGCTACCAGCGGGAGGCACGCCTACGAGCAGTACTTC
TRBJ2-7 | 15 | NA | TRBV2 | TRBD1 | CASKKDRVTPYEQYF | TGTGCCAGCAAAAAGGACAGGGTGACCCCCTACGAGCAGTACTTC
TRBJ1-4 | 12 | few | TRBV2 | NA | CASSVNPTGLFF | TGTGCCAGCAGTGTTAATCCTACCGGACTGTTTTTT
TRBJ1-1 | 13 | NA | TRBV19 | NA | CASSGWGGPEAFF | TGTGCCAGTAGTGGTTGGGGGGGGCCTGAAGCTTTCTTT
TRBJ2-5 | 16 | NA | TRBV5-1 | TRBD2 | CASSLGGTSGQETQYF | TGCGCCAGCAGCTTGGGGGGGACTAGCGGGCAAGAGACCCAGTACTTC
TRBJ2-3 | 16 | NA | TRBV5-1 | TRBD2 | CASSPGTSGTGDTQYF | TGCGCCAGCAGCCCGGGGACTAGCGGGACTGGGGATACGCAGTATTTT
TRBJ2-4 | 17 | NA | TRBV4-1 | NA | CASSQAYVGLSKNIQYF | TGCGCCAGCAGCCAAGCTTACGTTGGCCTTTCAAAAAACATTCAGTACTTC
TRBJ1-1 | 15 | NA | TRBV5-4 | NA | CASSLNSRGKTEAFF | TGTGCCAGCAGCTTGAATTCCAGGGGAAAGACTGAAGCTTTCTTT
TRBJ2-1 | 14 | NA | TRBV5-1 | NA | CASSLETSSSEQFF | TGCGCCAGCAGCTTGGAGACTAGTTCCAGTGAGCAGTTCTTC
TRBJ2-7 | 15 | NA | TRBV13 | NA | CASSLEPTSPYEQYF | TGTGCCAGCAGCTTAGAACCAACTTCCCCCTACGAGCAGTACTTC
TRBJ2-5 | 14 | once | TRBV29-1 | NA | CSVPRRGDSETQYF | TGCAGCGTACCTCGCAGGGGGGATTCGGAGACCCAGTACTTC
TRBJ1-5 | 15 | NA | TRBV4-1 | NA | CASSQEWPEAQPQHF | TGCGCCAGCAGCCAAGAATGGCCAGAGGCGCAGCCCCAGCATTTT
TRBJ2-1 | 15 | NA | TRBV19 | NA | CASSIGTGRSNEQFF | TGTGCCAGTAGTATTGGAACAGGGAGAAGTAATGAGCAGTTCTTC
TRBJ1-2 | 14 | once | TRBV2 | TRBD1 | CASINRDRDHGYTF | TGTGCCAGCATTAACCGGGACAGGGATCATGGCTACACCTTC
TRBJ2-7 | 15 | NA | TRBV27 | TRBD1 | CASSYGQGRSYEQYF | TGTGCCAGCAGTTATGGACAGGGGCGGTCCTACGAGCAGTACTTC
TRBJ1-4 | 14 | NA | TRBV18 | NA | CASSPDRHSEKLFF | TGTGCCAGCTCACCAGACAGGCATTCTGAAAAACTGTTTTTT
TRBJ1-1 | 12 | NA | TRBV2 | NA | CASWRRDTEAFF | TGTGCCAGCTGGAGGAGGGACACTGAAGCTTTCTTT
TRBJ2-7 | 15 | NA | TRBV21-1 | NA | CASSKGNSGDYEQYF | TGTGCCAGCAGCAAAGGCAATAGCGGGGACTACGAGCAGTACTTC
TRBJ2-5 | 17 | NA | TRBV5-6 | TRBD1 | CASSLSTGERYQETQYF | TGTGCCAGCAGCTTGTCAACAGGGGAGAGGTACCAAGAGACCCAGTACTTC
TRBJ2-3 | 13 | NA | TRBV7-7 | NA | CASSLARGDTQYF | TGTGCTAGCAGCTTAGCCAGGGGAGATACGCAGTATTTT
TRBJ2-5 | 11 | once | TRBV27 | NA | CASRRQETQYF | TGTGCCAGCAGGAGACAAGAGACCCAGTACTTC
TRBJ1-5 | 13 | NA | TRBV7-2 | NA | CASSFDIYQPQHF | TGTGCCAGCAGCTTTGACATTTATCAGCCCCAGCATTTT
TRBJ2-3 | 15 | once | TRBV7-3 | TRBD1 | CASSPGTVDTDTQYF | TGTGCCAGCAGCCCTGGGACAGTGGACACAGATACGCAGTATTTT
TRBJ1-2 | 15 | few | TRBV28 | NA | CASSLDVWGRGGYTF | TGTGCCAGCAGTTTAGACGTTTGGGGGCGCGGTGGCTACACCTTC
TRBJ1-1 | 16 | NA | TRBV27 | TRBD1 | CASSLPPGTGRMKAFF | TGTGCCAGCAGTTTACCGCCGGGGACAGGGAGAATGAAAGCTTTCTTT
TRBJ2-4 | 13 | NA | TRBV12-5 | NA | CASSRGGTNIQYF | TGTGCTAGTTCCCGTGGAGGGACGAACATTCAGTACTTC
TRBJ2-1 | 13 | once | TRBV14 | NA | CASSQTGYHEQFF | TGTGCCAGCAGCCAAACAGGTTACCATGAGCAGTTCTTC